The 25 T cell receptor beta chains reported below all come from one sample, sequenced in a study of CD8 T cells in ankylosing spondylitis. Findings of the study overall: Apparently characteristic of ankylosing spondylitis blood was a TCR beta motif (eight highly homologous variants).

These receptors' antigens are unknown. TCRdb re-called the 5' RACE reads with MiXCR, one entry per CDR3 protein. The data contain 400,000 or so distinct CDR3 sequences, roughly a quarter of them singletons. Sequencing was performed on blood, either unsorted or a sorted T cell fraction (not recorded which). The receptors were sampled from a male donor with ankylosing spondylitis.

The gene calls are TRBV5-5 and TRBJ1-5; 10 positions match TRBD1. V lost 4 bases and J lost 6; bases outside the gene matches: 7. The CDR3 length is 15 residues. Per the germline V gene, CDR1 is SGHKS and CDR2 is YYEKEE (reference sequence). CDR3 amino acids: CASSKDRGMIQPQHF. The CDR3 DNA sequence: TGTGCCAGCAGCAAGGACAGGGGGATGATTCAGCCCCAGCATTTT.

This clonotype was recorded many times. The CDR3 DNA follows: TGCAGCGTTGTGCCACAGGGTTGGGGTCAAGAGACCCAGTACTTC. Amino acid sequence: CSVVPQGWGQETQYF. The chain joins TRBV29-1 to TRBJ2-5; the D gene is possibly TRBD1 (6 bases). Germline V lookup: CDR1 SQVTM, CDR2 ANQGSEA. Trimming pared 4 bases from V and 2 bases from J, leaving 17 bases between. This CDR3 has 15 amino acids. The full variable domain, its missing parts supplied by reference TRBV29-1 and TRBJ2-5, is SAVISQKPSRDICQRGTSLTIQCQVDSQVTMMFWYRQQPGQSLTLIATANQGSEATYESGFVIDKFPISRPNLTFSTLTVSNMSPEDSSIYLCSVVPQGWGQETQYFGPGTRLLVL.

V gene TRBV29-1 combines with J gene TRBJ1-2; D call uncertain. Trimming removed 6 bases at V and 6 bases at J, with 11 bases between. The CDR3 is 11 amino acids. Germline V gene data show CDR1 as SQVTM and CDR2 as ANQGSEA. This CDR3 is CSVIATHGYTF. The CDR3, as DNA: TGCAGCGTAATAGCCACCCATGGCTACACCTTC. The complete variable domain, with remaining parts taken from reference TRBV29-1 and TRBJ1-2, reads SAVISQKPSRDICQRGTSLTIQCQVDSQVTMMFWYRQQPGQSLTLIATANQGSEATYESGFVIDKFPISRPNLTFSTLTVSNMSPEDSSIYLCSVIATHGYTFGSGTRLTVV.

The CDR3 nucleotides read TGCAGTGGAAAAGAGGGCACCGGGGAGCTGTTTTTT. Translation: CSGKEGTGELFF. The rearrangement joins TRBV20-1 to TRBJ2-2; D is possibly TRBD2 (5 bases). Germline CDR1 is DFQATT and CDR2 is SNEGSKA (reference sequence). The V end was cut by 7 bases, the J end by 4 bases, with 10 bases between. The CDR3 is made up of 12 amino acids.

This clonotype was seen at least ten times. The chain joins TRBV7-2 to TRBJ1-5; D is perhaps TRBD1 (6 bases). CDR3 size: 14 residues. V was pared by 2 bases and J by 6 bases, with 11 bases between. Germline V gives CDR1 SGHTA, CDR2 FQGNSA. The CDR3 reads CASSLRDTGQPQHF. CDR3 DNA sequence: TGTGCCAGCAGCTTAAGGGACACAGGTCAGCCCCAGCATTTT.

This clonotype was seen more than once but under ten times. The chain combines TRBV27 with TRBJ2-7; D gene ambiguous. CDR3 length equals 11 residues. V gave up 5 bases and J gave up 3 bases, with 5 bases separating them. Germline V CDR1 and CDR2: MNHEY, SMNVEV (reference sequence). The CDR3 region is CASSLLYEQYV. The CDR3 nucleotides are TGTGCCAGCAGTCTCCTCTACGAGCAGTACGTC.

The CDR3 sequence: CAINQGTSGPLHEQFF. CDR3 bases: TGTGCCATCAACCAAGGGACTAGCGGGCCTTTACATGAGCAGTTCTTC. The chain combines TRBV10-3 with TRBJ2-1; 12 nucleotides agree with TRBD2. The length of the CDR3 is 16 residues. Germline V CDR1 and CDR2: ENHRY, SYGVKD. J was trimmed by 8 bases and V by 7 bases; bases with no gene match: 12.

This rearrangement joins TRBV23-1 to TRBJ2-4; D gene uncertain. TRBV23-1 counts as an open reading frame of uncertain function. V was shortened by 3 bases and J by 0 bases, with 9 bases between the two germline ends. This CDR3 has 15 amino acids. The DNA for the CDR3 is TGCGCCAGCAGTCACCTAACAGTAGCCAAAAACATTCAGTACTTC. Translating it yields CASSHLTVAKNIQYF.

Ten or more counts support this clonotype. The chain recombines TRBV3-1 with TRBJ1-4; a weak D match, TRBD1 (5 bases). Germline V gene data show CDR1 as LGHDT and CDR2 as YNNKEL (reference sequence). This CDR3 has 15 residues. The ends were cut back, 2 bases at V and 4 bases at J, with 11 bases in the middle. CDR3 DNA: TGTGCCAGCAGCCAAAGGGGAGTCTTTAATGAAAAACTGTTTTTT. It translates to CASSQRGVFNEKLFF.

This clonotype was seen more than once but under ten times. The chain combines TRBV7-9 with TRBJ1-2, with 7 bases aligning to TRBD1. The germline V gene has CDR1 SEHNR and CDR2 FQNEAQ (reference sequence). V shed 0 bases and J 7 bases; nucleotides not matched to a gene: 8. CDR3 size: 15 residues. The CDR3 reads CASSLAGGKVGGYTF. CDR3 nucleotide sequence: TGTGCCAGCAGCTTAGCAGGGGGCAAGGTCGGTGGCTACACCTTC. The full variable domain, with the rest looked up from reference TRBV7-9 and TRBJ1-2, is DTGVSQNPRHKITKRGQNVTFRCDPISEHNRLYWYRQTLGQGPEFLTYFQNEAQLEKSRLLSDRFSAERPKGSFSTLEIQRTEQGDSAMYLCASSLAGGKVGGYTFGSGTRLTVV.

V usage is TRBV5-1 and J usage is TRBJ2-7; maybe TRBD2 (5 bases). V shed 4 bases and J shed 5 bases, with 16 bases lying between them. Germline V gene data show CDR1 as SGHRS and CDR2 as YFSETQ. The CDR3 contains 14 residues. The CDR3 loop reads CASSLTTNPDEQYF. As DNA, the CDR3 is TGCGCCAGCAGCCTCACGACTAACCCTGACGAGCAGTACTTC. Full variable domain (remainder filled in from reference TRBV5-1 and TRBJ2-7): KAGVTQTPRYLIKTRGQQVTLSCSPISGHRSVSWYQQTPGQGLQFLFEYFSETQRNKGNFPGRFSGRQFSNSRSEMNVSTLELGDSALYLCASSLTTNPDEQYFGPGTRLTVT.

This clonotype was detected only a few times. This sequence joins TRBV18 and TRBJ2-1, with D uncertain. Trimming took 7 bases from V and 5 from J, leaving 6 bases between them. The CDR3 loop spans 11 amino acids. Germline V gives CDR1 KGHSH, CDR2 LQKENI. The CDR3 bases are TGTGCCAGCTTAAACGACAATGAGCAGTTCTTC. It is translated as CASLNDNEQFF.

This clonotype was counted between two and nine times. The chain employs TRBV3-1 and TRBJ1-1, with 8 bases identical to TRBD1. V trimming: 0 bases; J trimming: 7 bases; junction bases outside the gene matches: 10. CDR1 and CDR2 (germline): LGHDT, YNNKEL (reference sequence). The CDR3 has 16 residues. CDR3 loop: CASSQDFYSTGVEAFF. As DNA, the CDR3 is TGTGCCAGCAGCCAAGATTTTTATTCGACAGGGGTTGAAGCTTTCTTT.

CDR3 coding DNA: TGCGCCAGCAGCTTGGCGGCAGGCATTAACTATGGCTACACCTTC. Translating it yields CASSLAAGINYGYTF. The genes are TRBV5-1 and TRBJ1-2; D is unresolved. The CDR3 runs to 15 residues. Looked up from germline, CDR1 is SGHRS and CDR2 is YFSETQ. V shed 0 bases and J shed 1 base, with 10 bases lying between them.

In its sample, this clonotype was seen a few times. Here the CDR3 DNA reads TGCAGCGTGGGGGTGGGTGGGGACACTGAAGCTTTCTTT. It is translated as CSVGVGGDTEAFF. The chain carries TRBV29-1 and TRBJ1-1, with D tentatively TRBD1 (5 bases). The CDR3 has 13 amino acids. Trimming left V 6 bases short and J 3 bases short, with 14 bases between. Germline V gives CDR1 SQVTM, CDR2 ANQGSEA.

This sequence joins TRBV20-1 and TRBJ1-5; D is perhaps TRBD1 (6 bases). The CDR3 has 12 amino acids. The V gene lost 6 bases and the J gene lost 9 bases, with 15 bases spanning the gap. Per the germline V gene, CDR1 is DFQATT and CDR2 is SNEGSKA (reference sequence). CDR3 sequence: CSANRGQGPQHF. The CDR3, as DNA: TGCAGTGCCAACCGGGGGCAGGGGCCCCAGCATTTT.

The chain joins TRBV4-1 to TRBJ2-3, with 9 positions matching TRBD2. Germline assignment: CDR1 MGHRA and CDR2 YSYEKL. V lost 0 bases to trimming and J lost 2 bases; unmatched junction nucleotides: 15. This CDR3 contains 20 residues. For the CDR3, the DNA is TGCGCCAGCAGCCAAGATTTTCTAGGGGCTAGCGGGAAACTCACAGATACGCAGTATTTT. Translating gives CASSQDFLGASGKLTDTQYF.

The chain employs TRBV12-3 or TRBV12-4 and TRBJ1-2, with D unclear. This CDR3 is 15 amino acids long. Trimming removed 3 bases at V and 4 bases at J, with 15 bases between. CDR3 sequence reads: CASSLAPTGVYGYTF. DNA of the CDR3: TGTGCCAGCAGTTTGGCTCCCACTGGCGTCTATGGCTACACCTTC.

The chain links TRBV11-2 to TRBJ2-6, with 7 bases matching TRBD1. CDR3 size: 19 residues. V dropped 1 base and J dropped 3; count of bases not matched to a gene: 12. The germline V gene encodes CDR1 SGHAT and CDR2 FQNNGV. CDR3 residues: CASSLVLGQALGGANVLTF. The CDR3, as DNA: TGTGCCAGCAGCTTAGTCCTTGGACAGGCGCTGGGTGGGGCCAACGTCCTGACTTTC.

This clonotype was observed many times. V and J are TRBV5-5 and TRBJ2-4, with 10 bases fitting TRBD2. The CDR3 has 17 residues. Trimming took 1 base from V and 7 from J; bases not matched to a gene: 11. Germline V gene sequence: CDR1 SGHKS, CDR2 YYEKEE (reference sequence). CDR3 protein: CASSLSVAGGSRNIQYF. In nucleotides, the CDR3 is TGTGCCAGCAGCTTGTCGGTAGCGGGAGGCTCGAGGAACATTCAGTACTTC.

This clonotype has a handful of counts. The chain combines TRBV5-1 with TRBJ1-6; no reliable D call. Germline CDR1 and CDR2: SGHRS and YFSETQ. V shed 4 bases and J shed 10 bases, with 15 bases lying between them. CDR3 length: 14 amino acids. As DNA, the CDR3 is TGCGCCAGCAGCCCTTCGAACCCCCGGTCACCCCTCCACTTT. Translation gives CASSPSNPRSPLHF.

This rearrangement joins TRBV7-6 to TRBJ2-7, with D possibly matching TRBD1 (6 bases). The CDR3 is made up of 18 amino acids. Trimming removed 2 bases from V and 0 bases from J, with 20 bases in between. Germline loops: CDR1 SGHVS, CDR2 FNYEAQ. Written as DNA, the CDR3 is TGTGCCAGCAGCTTAATATTTGGGGGCAACCCTAGCTCCTACGAGCAGTACGTC. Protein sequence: CASSLIFGGNPSSYEQYV.

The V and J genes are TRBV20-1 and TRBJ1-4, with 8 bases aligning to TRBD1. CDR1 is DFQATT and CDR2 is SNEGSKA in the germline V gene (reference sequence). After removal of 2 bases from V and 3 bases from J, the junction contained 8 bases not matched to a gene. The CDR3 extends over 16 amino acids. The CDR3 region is CSARRLGQGSNEKLFF. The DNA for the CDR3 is TGCAGTGCTAGACGACTAGGACAGGGCTCTAATGAAAAACTGTTTTTT.

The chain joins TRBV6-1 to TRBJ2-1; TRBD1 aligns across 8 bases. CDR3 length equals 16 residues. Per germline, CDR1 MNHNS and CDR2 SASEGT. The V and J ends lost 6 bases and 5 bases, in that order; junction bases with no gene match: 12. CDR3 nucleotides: TGTGCCAGCAGAGCAAAACAGGGGGGTATCGACAATGAGCAGTTCTTC. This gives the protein CASRAKQGGIDNEQFF.

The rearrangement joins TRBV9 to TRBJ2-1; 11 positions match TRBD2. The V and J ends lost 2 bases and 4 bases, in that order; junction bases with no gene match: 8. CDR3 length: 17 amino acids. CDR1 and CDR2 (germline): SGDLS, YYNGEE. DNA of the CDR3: TGTGCCAGCAGCGTCACCGGGGCTAGCGGGAGGTACAATGAGCAGTTCTTC. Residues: CASSVTGASGRYNEQFF. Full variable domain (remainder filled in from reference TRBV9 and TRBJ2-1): DSGVTQTPKHLITATGQRVTLRCSPRSGDLSVYWYQQSLDQGLQFLIQYYNGEERAKGNILERFSAQQFPDLHSELNLSSLELGDSALYFCASSVTGASGRYNEQFFGPGTRLTVL.